These 6 T cell receptor beta chains share one sample of origin, sequenced in a study of neurological immune-mediated disorders. TCRdb redid the calling of the 5' RACE reads with MiXCR, one entry per CDR3 protein. The table shows around 46,000 distinct CDR3 sequences, with 1.9% occurring only once. The sequencing sample was made of PBMCs. The source is a middle-aged woman with multiple sclerosis.

The table lists this clonotype with many counts. The V gene is TRBV6-5, the J gene TRBJ2-3; the D gene is possibly TRBD2 (5 bases). This CDR3 contains 12 residues. The V gene's germline CDR1 is MNHEY and CDR2 SVGAGI. V was clipped by 6 bases and J by 6 bases, with 10 bases between them. DNA for the CDR3: TGTGCCAGCAGGCAAGGCGGGGATACGCAGTATTTT. Residues: CASRQGGDTQYF.

This clonotype was observed many times. The V call is TRBV6-4, the J call TRBJ1-1; D unresolved. The V gene's germline CDR1 is MRHNA and CDR2 SNTAGT. V shed 3 bases and J shed 7 bases, with 15 bases lying between them. The CDR3 is made up of 14 amino acids. The CDR3 sequence is CASSEGSTGGEAFF. As DNA, the CDR3 is TGTGCCAGCAGTGAAGGGAGCACGGGCGGTGAAGCTTTCTTT.

Ten or more counts support this clonotype. The chain couples TRBV5-6 to TRBJ1-5; 7 bases fit TRBD1. The CDR3 contains 14 residues. The germline V gene has CDR1 SGHDT and CDR2 YYEEEE. After removal of 4 bases from V and 7 bases from J, the junction contained 8 bases not matched to a gene. This chain's CDR3 is CASSRQGGRQPQHF. In DNA form, the CDR3 reads TGTGCCAGCAGCAGGCAGGGGGGAAGGCAGCCCCAGCATTTT.

At least ten counts were recorded for this clonotype. This chain joins TRBV27 and TRBJ2-2; 7 bases are shared with TRBD1. Looked up from germline, CDR1 is MNHEY and CDR2 is SMNVEV (reference sequence). The V segment lost 3 bases and the J segment 5 bases; nucleotides outside the gene matches: 3. This CDR3 region has 14 residues. CDR3 sequence (DNA): TGTGCCAGCAGTTTGGGGACAGCGACCGGGGAGCTGTTTTTT. This codes for CASSLGTATGELFF.

At least ten counts were recorded for this clonotype. The chain combines TRBV3-1 with TRBJ2-3; D uncertain. This CDR3 has 13 amino acids. V was pared by 0 bases and J by 6 bases, with 7 bases between. In germline, CDR1 is LGHDT, CDR2 YNNKEL (reference sequence). CDR3 sequence: CASSQEVWDTQYF. As DNA, the CDR3 is TGTGCCAGCAGCCAAGAGGTATGGGATACGCAGTATTTT.

The table lists this clonotype with many counts. The chain uses TRBV20-1 and TRBJ2-1, with a tentative D call TRBD1 (5 bases). Germline V lookup: CDR1 DFQATT, CDR2 SNEGSKA (reference sequence). V was cut by 3 bases and J by 3 bases, with 9 bases left in between. This CDR3 comprises 13 residues. The CDR3 DNA reads TGCAGTGCTAGTGGAGACAGCTACAATGAGCAGTTCTTC. Protein product: CSASGDSYNEQFF.